The next 21 T cell receptor beta chains were all read from a single sample in a study of human T cells and chemical hapten exposure (dated by TCRdb to the early 2020s). The time point label corresponds to: patch test 2, 6 weeks after DPC sensitization. The treatment or condition label on this specimen signifies: therapeutic diphenylcyclopropenone sensitization with weekly scalp DPC. Libraries were built with RACE. The listed sequencing device is NextSeq 500. TCRdb ran its own pipeline on the public reads, namely fastp trimming at Q25 and MiXCR clone calling, and kept in-frame beta chains. CDR3 protein sequences are deduplicated, and each keeps its most common genes and DNA. Present in this sample are approximately 95,000 distinct CDR3 sequences, roughly 10% of which were seen just once. The ten largest clones capture 3.2% of the sample. Sequenced here: whole blood, sampled in connection with sensitization to the hapten diphenylcyclopropenone (DPC). The receptors stem from a woman aged 40-49 years with alopecia areata. Some clones in this sample may be carry-over from other donors' samples.

The DNA of the CDR3 is TGTGCCAGCAGCCAAGAAGGTCTAGCGGGAGGGAATGAGCAGTTCTTC. Its protein is CASSQEGLAGGNEQFF. V gene TRBV3-1 combines with J gene TRBJ2-1, with 12 bases matching TRBD2. The CDR3 loop spans 16 amino acids. Germline-derived CDR1 and CDR2 are LGHDT and YNNKEL (reference sequence). V was pared by 0 bases and J by 7 bases, with 4 bases of the junction left unmatched.

This clonotype was found many times. V gene TRBV7-2 combines with J gene TRBJ2-2; 7 bases line up with TRBD2. This CDR3 is 16 amino acids long. J gave up 2 bases and V 4 bases, and 7 bases lay outside the gene matches. Per the germline V gene, CDR1 is SGHTA and CDR2 is FQGNSA. The CDR3 DNA reads TGTGCCAGCAGCTCTTTCGGGGGGTTAAACACCGGGGAGCTGTTTTTT. Its translation is CASSSFGGLNTGELFF.

This clonotype was detected only a few times. In nucleotides, the CDR3 is TGTGCCAGCAGCTCCCCACGGGGTGGACCCTACAATGAGCAGTTCTTC. It encodes CASSSPRGGPYNEQFF. V is TRBV11-3 and J is TRBJ2-1; TRBD2 is a possible D gene (5 bases). The ends were cut back, 4 bases at V and 2 bases at J, with 15 bases in the middle. Germline V gene sequence: CDR1 SGHNT, CDR2 YENEEA. This CDR3 spans 16 amino acids.

The table lists this clonotype with many counts. The V gene is TRBV2, the J gene TRBJ1-3; 8 nucleotides agree with TRBD1. The CDR3 is made up of 16 amino acids. The V and J ends lost 4 bases and 0 bases, in that order; junction bases with no gene match: 5. Germline V CDR1 and CDR2: SNHLY, FYNNEI. The CDR3 region has the DNA TGTGCCAGCAGTGCCTTGGGACAGGCCTCTGGAAACACCATATATTTT. Encoded protein: CASSALGQASGNTIYF.

Notes on this clonotype: A single base separates this from a much larger clone, so it may be a read error. The final CDR3 position lacks the conserved phenylalanine or tryptophan, pointing to a likely read error. The V call is TRBV7-9, the J call TRBJ2-3, with unresolved D. The CDR3 contains 15 residues. Germline assignment: CDR1 SEHNR and CDR2 FQNEAQ (reference sequence). V shed 5 bases and J shed 0 bases, with 12 bases lying between them. CDR3 DNA sequence: TGTGCCAGCAGCCAGACCCGATTCAGCACAGATACGCAGTATTCT. As protein: CASSQTRFSTDTQYS.

This clonotype was observed a handful of times. This rearrangement joins TRBV6-5 to TRBJ1-1, with 9 bases matching TRBD1. The CDR3 consists of 16 residues. V lost 4 bases and J lost 1; bases outside the gene matches: 7. Germline-derived CDR1 and CDR2 are MNHEY and SVGAGI. The CDR3 DNA follows: TGTGCCAGCAGTTCTCGGACAGGGGTGAAGAACACTGAAGCTTTCTTT. It is translated as CASSSRTGVKNTEAFF.

The chain joins TRBV19 to TRBJ1-6; D remains unclear. The length of the CDR3 is 16 residues. Trimming stripped 7 bases from V and 7 bases from J, with 20 bases between. Germline lookup yields CDR1 LNHDA and CDR2 SQIVND (reference sequence). This CDR3 is CASNPAGRRWNSPLHF. CDR3 bases: TGTGCCAGTAACCCGGCGGGCAGGCGTTGGAATTCACCCCTCCACTTT.

This clonotype was seen at least ten times. V and J are TRBV2 and TRBJ1-1; D is undetermined. Germline CDR1 and CDR2: SNHLY and FYNNEI. Between the trimmed V and J ends, which lost 8 bases and 5 bases, there was a span of 15 bases. This CDR3 region has 13 residues. CDR3 in DNA: TGTGCCAGCGCCACGCAACAGACGACTGAAGCTTTCTTT. This encodes CASATQQTTEAFF.

The genes are TRBV12-2 and TRBJ2-3; the table names TRBD1, a call not compared with the DNA. TRBV12-2 is assigned pseudogene status. The CDR3 has 12 residues. CDR3 loop: CASRSPPDTQYF. Here the CDR3 DNA reads TGTGCAAGTCGCTCCCCCCCCGATACGCAGTATTTT.

The chain uses TRBV30 and TRBJ1-4; D is possibly TRBD1 (6 bases). The V and J ends lost 7 bases and 4 bases respectively, with 10 bases between them. The CDR3 runs to 12 residues. CDR1 is GTSNPN, CDR2 SVGIG, per germline (reference sequence). DNA of the CDR3: TGTGCCTCACAGGGTGGTAATGAAAAACTGTTTTTT. Residues: CASQGGNEKLFF.

V usage is TRBV20-1 and J usage is TRBJ2-6, with D unresolved. Trimming cost V 1 base and J 0 bases, with 4 bases left between them. Germline V gene data show CDR1 as DFQATT and CDR2 as SNEGSKA (reference sequence). The CDR3 totals 14 residues. The CDR3, as DNA: TGCAGTGCTAGAGCGGGCTCTGGGGCCAACGTCCTGACTTTC. Its translation is CSARAGSGANVLTF.

V is TRBV19 and J is TRBJ1-6, with D perhaps matching TRBD1 (5 bases). V lost 5 bases and J lost 7, with 9 bases in between. Germline CDR1 reads LNHDA; CDR2 reads SQIVND (reference sequence). The CDR3 runs 13 residues. CDR3 nucleotides: TGTGCCAGTAGTGGACAACGGAATTCACCCCTCCACTTT. This encodes CASSGQRNSPLHF.

This clonotype was detected many times. The J gene is TRBJ2-4, the V gene TRBV28, with a weak D call TRBD2 (6 bases). The CDR3 has 15 amino acids. The V end was cut by 3 bases, the J end by 0 bases, with 9 bases between. CDR1 MDHEN and CDR2 SYDVKM come from the germline V gene. The CDR3 region is CASSLGGLAKNIQYF. As DNA, the CDR3 is TGTGCCAGCAGTTTGGGGGGATTAGCCAAAAACATTCAGTACTTC.

The chain links TRBV2 to TRBJ2-1; TRBD2 is a possible D gene (6 bases). Between the trimmed V and J ends, which lost 6 bases and 7 bases, there was a span of 7 bases. Germline-derived CDR1 and CDR2 are SNHLY and FYNNEI. This CDR3 spans 11 amino acids. The DNA of the CDR3 is TGTGCCAGCAGGGGGGGTAATGAGCAGTTCTTC. It specifies CASRGGNEQFF. Full variable domain (remainder filled in from reference TRBV2 and TRBJ2-1): EPEVTQTPSHQVTQMGQEVILRCVPISNHLYFYWYRQILGQKVEFLVSFYNNEISEKSEIFDDQFSVERPDGSNFTLKIRSTKLEDSAMYFCASRGGNEQFFGPGTRLTVL.

This clonotype was observed a few times. The V gene is TRBV19, the J gene TRBJ2-2; no definite D call. The CDR3 has 20 residues. Germline CDR1 LNHDA, CDR2 SQIVND (reference sequence). V lost 3 bases, J lost 0 bases, and 23 bases lay in between. CDR3 residues: CASSMMTRHSPYSNTGELFF. The CDR3 region has the DNA TGTGCCAGTAGTATGATGACCAGACACTCGCCGTACTCGAACACCGGGGAGCTGTTTTTT.

There are many counts of this clonotype. The chain recombines TRBV6-1 with TRBJ1-5; 7 nucleotides line up with TRBD1. Germline trimming cut 7 bases from V and 0 bases from J; bases unmatched to any gene: 3. Per germline, CDR1 MNHNS and CDR2 SASEGT. The CDR3 runs 14 residues. The CDR3 sequence is CASITGDSNQPQHF. The CDR3 DNA reads TGTGCCAGCATTACAGGGGATAGCAATCAGCCCCAGCATTTT.

CDR3 coding DNA: TGTGCCAGCAGTTACTCGCCTAGCGGGAGCGGTGAGCAGTTCTTC. It translates to CASSYSPSGSGEQFF. The chain has TRBV6-2 or TRBV6-3 and TRBJ2-1, with TRBD2 identical over 10 bases. Per the germline V gene, CDR1 is MNHEY and CDR2 is SVGEGT. With V trimmed by 0 bases and J by 9 bases, 5 bases remained unmatched. The CDR3 spans 15 residues.

The table lists this clonotype with many counts. This sequence joins TRBV18 and TRBJ1-1; D ambiguous. Germline V lookup: CDR1 KGHSH, CDR2 LQKENI. The CDR3 is made up of 13 amino acids. The V and J ends lost 2 bases and 3 bases respectively, with 7 bases between them. The CDR3 region is CASSPGQDTEAFF. In nucleotides, the CDR3 is TGTGCCAGCTCACCAGGGCAGGACACTGAAGCTTTCTTT.

Ten or more counts support this clonotype. The CDR3 region has the DNA TGTGCCAGCAGCCAAGGGACAGGGGGAAACACAGATACGCAGTATTTT. Translating it yields CASSQGTGGNTDTQYF. The chain has TRBV4-2 and TRBJ2-3; TRBD1 aligns across 10 bases. In germline, CDR1 is LGHNA, CDR2 YNFKEQ. The CDR3 runs 16 residues. The ends lost 1 base at V and 2 bases at J; junction bases unmatched: 3.

This CDR3 reads CASSLNAASQYF. The CDR3 nucleotides read TGTGCCAGCAGCTTAAACGCAGCCAGTCAGTATTTT. The chain has TRBV7-3 and TRBJ2-3; D is ambiguous. Germline CDR1 SGHTA, CDR2 FQGTGA. Trimming left V 1 base short and J 12 bases short, with 11 bases between. The CDR3 length is 12 residues.

This clonotype was counted a few times. The chain joins TRBV3-1 to TRBJ2-4; D is unresolved. V lost 5 bases and J 5 bases, leaving 13 bases between the germline ends. Per the germline V gene, CDR1 is LGHDT and CDR2 is YNNKEL (reference sequence). The CDR3 consists of 14 residues. CDR3 in amino acids: CASSDRVTQNIQYF. For the CDR3, the DNA is TGTGCCAGCAGCGATCGGGTGACTCAAAACATTCAGTACTTC.